Listed below are T cell receptor beta chains from one sample, sequenced in a study of regulatory T cells in long-lasting Graves disease. MiXCR, applied by TCRdb to the multiplex PCR reads, yields one record per CDR3 protein. The profile covers 450,000 to 500,000 distinct CDR3 sequences, with around 15% appearing a single time and 9% to 15% taken by the ten largest. These data were likewise used in another study, on T cells in Graves' hyperthyroidism and ophthalmopathy.

This sample comprised peripheral blood mononuclear cells (PBMCs), obtained at new diagnosis, from a patient treated with antithyroid drugs. The source of these receptors is a man aged 35-49 years with Graves disease. Both conserved end residues are part of each CDR3. A D gene is named only where the DNA matches it firmly. Clone size is not always given. Where it is, it says once, few, many or a class for expanded clones.

D: TRBD1
size: few
J: TRBJ2-7
V: TRBV10-2
DNA: TGCGCCAGCAGTGAGCCGGGACAGGGTCTCCACGAGCAGTACTTC
CDR3: CASSEPGQGLHEQYF

D: .
size: many
J: TRBJ1-1
V: TRBV5-1
DNA: TGCGCCAGCACCCCCGGGACGGCGAACACTGAAGCTTTCTTT
CDR3: CASTPGTANTEAFF

D: TRBD2
size: many
J: TRBJ2-3
V: TRBV27
DNA: TGTGCCTCCCTCGGAGCGGGAGGGCCTCAGGATGCGCAGTATTTT
CDR3: CASLGAGGPQDAQYF

D: TRBD1
size: .
J: TRBJ2-7
V: TRBV19
DNA: TGTGCCAGTAGTATAGCTACGACAGGGGCCTACGAGCAGTACTTC
CDR3: CASSIATTGAYEQYF

D: .
size: many
J: TRBJ2-3
V: TRBV7-2
DNA: TGTGCCAGCAGTGGGGCAGATACGCAGTATTTT
CDR3: CASSGADTQYF

D: .
size: .
J: TRBJ1-1
V: TRBV6-1
DNA: TGTGCCAGCAGTCCCCGGGCCGGGGCGACGAACACTGAAGCTTTCTTT
CDR3: CASSPRAGATNTEAFF

D: TRBD1
size: many
J: TRBJ2-7
V: TRBV6-1
DNA: TGTGCCAGTTGCCGGGACAGCCTACCATCCTACGAGCAGTACTTC
CDR3: CASCRDSLPSYEQYF

D: TRBD2
size: many
J: TRBJ2-7
V: TRBV12-3/TRBV12-4
DNA: TGTGCCAGCAGTTTAAGGGTGCCCGGACTAGCATTGAGCTCCTACGAGCAGTACTTC
CDR3: CASSLRVPGLALSSYEQYF

D: .
size: many
J: TRBJ2-3
V: TRBV27
DNA: TGTGCCAGCAGCCTTGGGGTCAGAGGGGGGGATACGCAGTATTTT
CDR3: CASSLGVRGGDTQYF

D: TRBD2
size: many
J: TRBJ2-7
V: TRBV20-1
DNA: TGCAGTGCTAGAGAGCGGTGGGACATCAGCCCCGGGCCTAGCGGGATTTTCGAGCAGTACTTC
CDR3: CSARERWDISPGPSGIFEQYF

D: .
size: .
J: TRBJ1-2
V: TRBV28
DNA: TGTGCCAGCAGTTTCACACCCGGGGGCAGGGGCTACACCTTC
CDR3: CASSFTPGGRGYTF

D: TRBD1
size: few
J: TRBJ2-2
V: TRBV6-1
DNA: TGTGCCAGCAGTCGCAAAACTGACAGGGGGCGCGGCGGGGAGCTGTTTTTT
CDR3: CASSRKTDRGRGGELFF

D: .
size: .
J: TRBJ1-2
V: TRBV6-1
DNA: TGTGCCAGCAGTCTCAGGGGTGACGACGGCTACACCTTC
CDR3: CASSLRGDDGYTF

D: TRBD1
size: few
J: TRBJ1-5
V: TRBV20-1
DNA: TGCAGTGTCCGAGAAGCGGGACAGGGGCTTAGCAATCAGCCCCAGCATTTT
CDR3: CSVREAGQGLSNQPQHF

D: .
size: .
J: TRBJ2-3
V: TRBV19
DNA: TGTGCCAGTGAAGGCTCCACAGATACGCAGTATTTT
CDR3: CASEGSTDTQYF